This T cell receptor beta chain was sequenced during a study of Tregs in tolerant kidney transplant recipients. The junction had 4 bases not matched to a gene; V was cut back by 6 bases and J by 4 bases. CDR1 and CDR2 (germline): MDHEN, SYDVKM. This CDR3 spans 14 amino acids. Of note for this clone: Its antigen remains unknown.

Recipients received nonmyeloablative bone marrow transplants from related graft donors, with transient mixed chimerism. Notes on the study in general: Nucleotide sequences could not be compared across some patients' samples due to primer changes. Validation in larger populations is needed because few patients were studied.

Assay: immunoSEQ multiplex PCR; the TCRdb copy retains only in-frame clones and omits some. This table holds under 90,000 clones, more than 85% found once. This chain joins TRBV28 and TRBJ2-7; the match to TRBD2 covers 12 bases. This specimen consisted of CD4+ T cells from blood (PBMCs), obtained 24 months after the transplant. The sequence derives from a human patient who received a combined kidney and bone marrow transplant. Some T cells could come from the graft donor. The DNA of the CDR3 is TGTGCCAGCAGACCTAGCGGGGGGGCGTACGAGCAGTACTTC. Translation: CASRPSGGAYEQYF. Drawing the rest from reference TRBV28 and TRBJ2-7, the complete variable domain is DVKVTQSSRYLVKRTGEKVFLECVQDMDHENMFWYRQDPGLGLRLIYFSYDVKMKEKGDIPEGYSVSREKKERFSLILESASTNQTSMYLCASRPSGGAYEQYFGPGTRLTVT.